One sample yielded the 10 T cell receptor beta chains listed below, sequenced in a study of human T cells and chemical hapten exposure. As for time point: patch test 1, 2 weeks after DPC sensitization. Treatment: therapeutic diphenylcyclopropenone sensitization with weekly scalp DPC. TCRdb redid the calling of the RACE reads with MiXCR, one entry per CDR3 protein. The sample lists approximately 79,000 distinct CDR3 sequences; around a tenth were seen once. The source was whole blood, collected in connection with sensitization to the hapten diphenylcyclopropenone (DPC). These receptor sequences come from a woman aged 45-65 years with alopecia areata. Some clones in this sample may be carry-over from other donors' samples.

This chain connects TRBV28 to TRBJ2-1, with 8 positions matching TRBD2. Germline CDR1 MDHEN, CDR2 SYDVKM. This CDR3 is 13 amino acids long. V shed 5 bases and J 10 bases; nucleotides not matched to a gene: 7. The DNA for the CDR3 is TGTGCCAGCAGTCTAGCGGGTTCAGGGGAGCAGTTCTTC. Protein: CASSLAGSGEQFF.

This clonotype was observed a few times. The chain couples TRBV12-3 or TRBV12-4 to TRBJ2-1; D perhaps matches TRBD2 (6 bases). Deletions cut 6 bases from V and 12 bases from J, with 18 bases between. The CDR3 is 13 residues long. The CDR3 region is CASSRGGWGMQFF. The CDR3, as DNA: TGTGCCAGCAGCCGGGGAGGCTGGGGGATGCAGTTCTTC.

The CDR3 bases are TGCAGTCCAAAGGGGGATGAGCAGTTCTTC. Translation gives CSPKGDEQFF. V usage is TRBV20-1 and J usage is TRBJ2-1; perhaps TRBD1 as D (6 bases). Trimming removed 8 bases at V and 8 bases at J, with 10 bases between. Germline values: CDR1 DFQATT, CDR2 SNEGSKA (reference sequence). This CDR3 comprises 10 residues.

This clonotype was found a few times. The gene calls are TRBV4-3 and TRBJ2-1; 9 bases are shared with TRBD2. Germline CDR1 reads LGHNA; CDR2 reads YSLEER. Unmatched junction bases numbered 6, after V lost 8 bases and J lost 4 bases. This CDR3 is built from 14 residues. Here the CDR3 reads CASGPGLAYNEQFF. The CDR3 coding sequence is TGCGCCAGCGGGCCGGGACTAGCTTACAATGAGCAGTTCTTC.

The V and J genes are TRBV6-2 or TRBV6-3 and TRBJ2-3; TRBD1 agrees at 9 bases. The CDR3 is 14 amino acids. V gave up 8 bases and J gave up 4 bases; unmatched junction bases: 7. CDR1 and CDR2 (germline): MNHEY, SVGEGT. The CDR3 here is CASAGQGKSDTQYF. DNA for the CDR3: TGTGCCAGCGCAGGACAGGGGAAATCAGATACGCAGTATTTT.

This clonotype has at least ten counts. The gene calls are TRBV3-1 and TRBJ2-7; D remains unclear. CDR3 length: 11 amino acids. V was trimmed by 0 bases and J by 4 bases, leaving 1 base between them. Germline lookup yields CDR1 LGHDT and CDR2 YNNKEL (reference sequence). CDR3 DNA: TGTGCCAGCAGCCAAGAGTACGAGCAGTACTTC. Its translation is CASSQEYEQYF.

This clonotype was detected ten times or more. V gene TRBV6-2 or TRBV6-3 combines with J gene TRBJ2-1; D ambiguous. Trimming cost V 7 bases and J 8 bases, with 15 bases left between them. Germline V gene lookup returns CDR1 MNHEY and CDR2 SVGEGT. There are 13 residues in the CDR3. CDR3 in DNA: TGTGCCAGCATCGCCCCCGTCTTGGATGAGCAGTTCTTC. Translated, it gives CASIAPVLDEQFF.

The chain carries TRBV27 and TRBJ2-7, with D unresolved. The CDR3 extends over 13 amino acids. CDR1 MNHEY and CDR2 SMNVEV come from the germline V gene (reference sequence). Trimming left V 6 bases short and J 2 bases short, with 11 bases between. CDR3 sequence reads: CASSPLQAYEQYF. The CDR3 DNA reads as TGTGCCAGCAGCCCGCTCCAAGCCTACGAGCAGTACTTC.

This clonotype was seen more than once but under ten times. J is TRBJ2-1 and V is TRBV7-3; 11 nucleotides agree with TRBD2. Trimming removed 4 bases from V and 7 bases from J; junction bases left unmatched: 3. The germline V gene has CDR1 SGHTA and CDR2 FQGTGA. The CDR3 length is 14 residues. The CDR3 region is CASSSSGRWNEQFF. The DNA of the CDR3 is TGTGCCAGCAGCTCTAGCGGGAGGTGGAATGAGCAGTTCTTC.

The chain uses TRBV5-4 and TRBJ2-1; 8 bases line up with TRBD2. Germline assignment: CDR1 SGHNT and CDR2 YYREEE (reference sequence). V lost 2 bases to trimming and J lost 10 bases; unmatched junction nucleotides: 11. The CDR3 is 15 amino acids. In DNA, the CDR3 is TGTGCCAGCAGCTTCGCGGGACTAGGGGGTATCGAGCAGTTCTTC. This codes for CASSFAGLGGIEQFF.